One sample yielded the 14 T cell receptor beta chains listed below, sequenced in a study of Ad26.COV2.S vaccination and SARS-CoV-2 variants. The treatment was: 19 received Ad26.COV2.S at low or high dose, single or two shots; roughly five received placebo; per-sample allocation not given. Vaccine and placebo recipients were sampled on day 63 after the first injection. Data came from immunoSEQ multiplex PCR; TCRdb stores just in-frame clones and leaves some out. The table has approximately 400,000 clones, about four fifths seen once. The material was peripheral blood, obtained in a trial of Ad26.COV2.S vaccine versus placebo. The receptors originated from a person aged 18-65 years who received the Ad26.COV2.S COVID-19 vaccine or a placebo.

The chain uses TRBV6-6 and TRBJ1-3; no firm D call. The CDR3 is 11 amino acids. Germline V gives CDR1 MNHNY, CDR2 SVGAGI (reference sequence). V was pared by 5 bases and J by 4 bases, with 3 bases between. The CDR3 loop reads CASSKGNTIYF. DNA of the CDR3: TGTGCCAGCAGTAAAGGAAACACCATATATTTT.

The chain couples TRBV5-1 to TRBJ1-1; no definite D call. The germline V gene has CDR1 SGHRS and CDR2 YFSETQ. Trimming stripped 0 bases from V and 0 bases from J, with 12 bases between. This CDR3 is 16 amino acids long. The CDR3 spells CASSLASGLMNTEAFF. CDR3 bases: TGCGCCAGCAGCTTGGCGTCCGGATTAATGAACACTGAAGCTTTCTTT.

The table lists this clone with a few counts. At the DNA level, this CDR3 is encoded by other sequences in the same sample as well. The chain is built from TRBV7-9 and TRBJ1-5, with 10 bases fitting TRBD1. Germline loops: CDR1 SEHNR, CDR2 FQNEAQ (reference sequence). V lost 5 bases, J lost 6 bases, and 4 bases stayed unmatched. There are 14 residues in the CDR3. The CDR3 protein is CASSLTGGGQPQHF. In nucleotides, the CDR3 is TGTGCCAGCAGCCTGACAGGGGGCGGTCAGCCCCAGCATTTT.

The chain joins TRBV9 to TRBJ2-7; 7 positions agree with TRBD1. V lost 3 bases, J lost 7 bases, and 4 bases stayed unmatched. The CDR3 has 12 residues. Germline V gene sequence: CDR1 SGDLS, CDR2 YYNGEE. CDR3 nucleotides: TGTGCCAGCAGCGGACAGGGCGGGGAGCAGTACTTC. This codes for CASSGQGGEQYF.

J is TRBJ1-2 and V is TRBV5-1; TRBD1 is a possible D gene (5 bases). The ends were cut back, 4 bases at V and 8 bases at J, with 15 bases in the middle. The CDR3 runs 13 residues. Looked up from germline, CDR1 is SGHRS and CDR2 is YFSETQ. The CDR3 DNA sequence: TGCGCCAGCAGCCCTGGACCGGGGCACGGCTACACCTTC. Amino acid sequence: CASSPGPGHGYTF.

This sequence joins TRBV12-3 or TRBV12-4 and TRBJ2-1; unclear D gene. The CDR3 runs to 13 residues. The germline V and J ends were trimmed by 6 bases and 6 bases, with 12 bases remaining between them. The CDR3 nucleotides are TGTGCCAGCAGCCTAATCACAAGCAATGAGCAGTTCTTC. Protein sequence: CASSLITSNEQFF.

The V gene is TRBV11-3, the J gene TRBJ1-6, with 9 bases fitting TRBD1. This CDR3 spans 14 amino acids. CDR1 and CDR2 (germline): SGHNT, YENEEA. Trimming took 3 bases from V and 9 from J; bases not matched to a gene: 3. The CDR3 loop reads CASSLGTGSSPLHF. CDR3 in DNA: TGTGCCAGCAGCTTGGGGACAGGGAGTTCACCCCTCCACTTT. The full variable domain, with the rest looked up from reference TRBV11-3 and TRBJ1-6, is EAGVVQSPRYKIIEKKQPVAFWCNPISGHNTLYWYLQNLGQGPELLIRYENEEAVDDSQLPKDRFSAERLKGVDSTLKIQPAELGDSAVYLCASSLGTGSSPLHFGNGTRLTVT.

This clone was detected only once. The chain employs TRBV7-9 and TRBJ2-1; a possible D gene is TRBD1 (5 bases). The V and J ends lost 6 bases and 8 bases respectively, with 11 bases between them. The germline CDR1 and CDR2 sequences are SEHNR and FQNEAQ (reference sequence). This CDR3 region has 12 residues. The CDR3 nucleotides read TGTGCCAGCAGGCCTCAAGGGGATGAGCAGTTCTTC. Protein sequence: CASRPQGDEQFF.

V gene TRBV5-4 combines with J gene TRBJ2-5; 8 bases align to TRBD2. J was trimmed by 1 base and V by 4 bases; bases with no gene match: 15. CDR1 is SGHNT and CDR2 is YYREEE in the germline V gene (reference sequence). The CDR3 totals 18 residues. The CDR3 loop reads CASSTRPAGGRIQETQYF. As DNA, the CDR3 is TGTGCCAGCAGCACCCGACCCGCTGGCGGGAGGATCCAAGAGACCCAGTACTTC.

The rearrangement links TRBV7-3 to TRBJ2-2; 9 bases agree with TRBD1. The V and J ends lost 2 bases and 6 bases, in that order; junction bases with no gene match: 10. The CDR3 is 17 residues long. Germline V lookup: CDR1 SGHTA, CDR2 FQGTGA. The CDR3 is CASSLGRAQGAAGELFF. CDR3 coding DNA: TGTGCCAGCAGCTTAGGTCGTGCACAGGGGGCTGCCGGGGAGCTGTTTTTT.

This clone showed up just a few times. The chain joins TRBV5-4 to TRBJ2-1, with TRBD2 as a possible D gene (6 bases). CDR1 SGHNT and CDR2 YYREEE come from the germline V gene (reference sequence). The CDR3 contains 16 residues. The V end was cut by 6 bases, the J end by 0 bases, with 16 bases between. In nucleotides, the CDR3 is TGTGCCAGCACCCCTGGCGGGGCTAGCTCCTACAATGAGCAGTTCTTC. Amino acid sequence: CASTPGGASSYNEQFF. The full variable domain, rest sourced from reference TRBV5-4 and TRBJ2-1, is ETGVTQSPTHLIKTRGQQVTLRCSSQSGHNTVSWYQQALGQGPQFIFQYYREEENGRGNFPPRFSGLQFPNYSSELNVNALELDDSALYLCASTPGGASSYNEQFFGPGTRLTVL.

The J gene is TRBJ2-5, the V gene TRBV4-2; 11 bases agree with TRBD1. This CDR3 is built from 16 residues. Germline assignment: CDR1 LGHNA and CDR2 YNFKEQ. The junction had 5 bases not matched to a gene; V was cut back by 5 bases and J by 0 bases. DNA for the CDR3: TGTGCCAGCAGCGATGGGGACAGGGGGGACCAAGAGACCCAGTACTTC. Translated: CASSDGDRGDQETQYF.

The rearrangement links TRBV19 to TRBJ2-7; TRBD1 aligns across 8 bases. V dropped 8 bases and J dropped 0; count of bases not matched to a gene: 12. Germline-derived CDR1 and CDR2 are LNHDA and SQIVND (reference sequence). The CDR3 contains 16 residues. CDR3 sequence reads: CASRQGTSSRSYEQYF. The CDR3 DNA is TGTGCCAGTCGACAGGGGACTTCCTCCCGCTCCTACGAGCAGTACTTC.

This chain connects TRBV19 to TRBJ1-4; a weak D match, TRBD1 (5 bases). Germline assignment: CDR1 LNHDA and CDR2 SQIVND (reference sequence). V lost 4 bases and J 7 bases, leaving 13 bases between the germline ends. This CDR3 has 14 residues. The DNA for the CDR3 is TGTGCCAGTAGTAGGATCCAGGGCGGTGAAAAACTGTTTTTT. Translating it yields CASSRIQGGEKLFF.